This TCR beta chain was found in a study of siplizumab effects on memory and regulatory T cells. TCRdb's table, derived via immunoSEQ multiplex PCR, lists solely in-frame clones and lacks some. The table shows around 97,000 clones, with around 94% occurring only once. The V end was cut by 2 bases, the J end by 4 bases, with 12 bases between. The germline V gene has CDR1 LNHDA and CDR2 SQIVND (reference sequence). CDR3 size: 15 residues. The J gene is TRBJ1-5, the V gene TRBV19; weak D call: TRBD1 (6 bases). This clonotype originated in a human donor in good health. The source material was non-Treg CD4+ T cells sorted from blood. The CDR3 bases are TGTGCCAGTAGTATATGGACAGCCGAAAATCAGCCCCAGCATTTT. Amino acid sequence: CASSIWTAENQPQHF.